This TCR beta chain was obtained from a study of early stage breast cancer tumors. Study as a whole: About 8 ER+/PR+/HER2- tumors were invasive ductal; a few were invasive lobular.

Details on this clone: Its cognate antigen is unknown.

Profiled with immunoSEQ multiplex PCR; TCRdb holds only in-frame clones, not every one. In the table there are about 5,100 clones, around 60% of which are singletons. Study-level findings and limits: In most of the 16 patients, blood comparison separated tumor from normal breast. Tumors had about 2.5-fold higher T cell density and higher clonality than adjacent normal breast tissue. Enriched TCRB sequences shared across patients were mostly commonly generated sequences.

The CDR3 extends over 14 amino acids. Germline trimming cut 8 bases from V and 5 bases from J; bases unmatched to any gene: 7. The germline V gene encodes CDR1 MNHNS and CDR2 SASEGT. The chain employs TRBV6-1 and TRBJ2-1; 9 bases match TRBD2. This sequence was found in a person in their fifties with breast cancer. Sequencing used breast tumor tissue. The CDR3, as DNA: TGTGCCAGCCGACTAGCGGAGGCGAACAATGAGCAGTTCTTC. This gives the protein CASRLAEANNEQFF.